Below are 24 T cell receptor beta chains sequenced from a single sample in a study of T-cell reconstitution after alpha-beta-depleted transplantation in children. Preparation of the TCRbeta library used unique molecular identifiers. TCRdb called the PCR reads again in MiXCR, with one record for every CDR3 protein. The top ten clones hold about 7% of a sample with roughly 100,000 distinct CDR3 sequences, 7.5% to 9.5% of them seen once. The sample in question was PBMCs from the stem cell graft donor, obtained from the stem cell graft. The receptors were gathered from a human donor who donated a stem cell graft to a child with congenital amegakaryocytic thrombocytopenia.

This clonotype was seen a few times. V and J are TRBV19 and TRBJ1-5; the D is unclear. Germline V gene data show CDR1 as LNHDA and CDR2 as SQIVND (reference sequence). Trimming took off 3 bases at V and 3 bases at J, with 6 bases between the two ends. This CDR3 is 13 amino acids long. CDR3 coding DNA: TGTGCCAGTAGTATTCAGCTCAATCAGCCCCAGCATTTT. This translates into CASSIQLNQPQHF.

This clonotype was seen many times. This chain joins TRBV20-1 and TRBJ1-4; 9 bases are a match to TRBD1. Germline loops: CDR1 DFQATT, CDR2 SNEGSKA (reference sequence). With V trimmed by 3 bases and J by 8 bases, 10 bases remained unmatched. The CDR3 has 15 amino acids. The CDR3 nucleotides are TGCAGTGCTAGCCCACAGACAGGGGGAAGAGAAAAACTGTTTTTT. It is translated as CSASPQTGGREKLFF.

This clonotype was recorded at least ten times. J is TRBJ1-3 and V is TRBV29-1; 9 nucleotides match TRBD1. After removal of 5 bases from V and 7 bases from J, the junction contained 6 bases not matched to a gene. CDR3 size: 13 residues. CDR1 is SQVTM and CDR2 is ANQGSEA in the germline V gene. CDR3: CSVLSTGGNTIYF. In DNA form, the CDR3 reads TGCAGCGTTTTATCGACAGGGGGGAACACCATATATTTT.

This clonotype showed up many times. The rearrangement joins TRBV5-8 to TRBJ2-2; D unclear. The V end lost 1 base, the J end lost 0 bases, and 10 bases lay between the germline ends. Germline-derived CDR1 and CDR2 are SGHTS and YDEGEE. This CDR3 region has 16 residues. CDR3 in DNA: TGTGCCAGCAGCTTGTATGTGGCCGCGAACACCGGGGAGCTGTTTTTT. Translated: CASSLYVAANTGELFF. Looking up the rest from reference TRBV5-8 and TRBJ2-2 gives the full variable domain: EAGVTQSPTHLIKTRGQQATLRCSPISGHTSVYWYQQALGLGLQFLLWYDEGEERNRGNFPPRFSGRQFPNYSSELNVNALELEDSALYLCASSLYVAANTGELFFGEGSRLTVL.

V and J are TRBV5-1 and TRBJ1-4; 7 bases align to TRBD1. The CDR3 is 14 residues long. Germline-derived CDR1 and CDR2 are SGHRS and YFSETQ. V lost 5 bases to trimming and J lost 6 bases; unmatched junction nucleotides: 7. CDR3 residues: CASRKEQGHEKLFF. CDR3 DNA sequence: TGCGCCAGCAGGAAAGAACAGGGGCATGAAAAACTGTTTTTT.

This clonotype has a count of ten or more. This chain uses TRBV7-2 with TRBJ2-1; the D is unclear. The CDR3 length is 13 residues. Germline CDR1 is SGHTA and CDR2 is FQGNSA. Trimming cost V 4 bases and J 14 bases, with 18 bases left between them. DNA of the CDR3: TGTGCCAGCAGCTCCCCTAACTATTCCAGCAAGTTCTTC. It encodes CASSSPNYSSKFF.

The sample holds many counts of this clonotype. V gene TRBV15 combines with J gene TRBJ1-2, with a weak D call TRBD1 (6 bases). With 0 bases removed from V and 6 bases from J, the gap between germline ends came to 14 bases. CDR3 length equals 15 residues. Germline V gene data show CDR1 as LNHNV and CDR2 as YYDKDF (reference sequence). The CDR3 region is CATSRDRAGVDGYTF. In nucleotides, the CDR3 is TGTGCCACCAGCAGAGATAGGGCAGGGGTTGATGGCTACACCTTC.

The table lists this clonotype with many counts. This chain links TRBV5-1 with TRBJ1-3; TRBD1 agrees at 7 bases. Per the germline V gene, CDR1 is SGHRS and CDR2 is YFSETQ. The CDR3 loop spans 16 amino acids. After removal of 2 bases from V and 1 base from J, the junction contained 6 bases not matched to a gene. CDR3 bases: TGCGCCAGCAGCTTCGACCCGACAGGGTCTGGAAACACCATATATTTT. The encoded protein is CASSFDPTGSGNTIYF.

This clonotype was recorded many times. The rearrangement links TRBV9 to TRBJ1-4; unclear D gene. The CDR3 loop spans 15 amino acids. V lost 4 bases and J lost 0, with 10 bases in between. Germline CDR1 reads SGDLS; CDR2 reads YYNGEE. This CDR3 reads CASSPRSATNEKLFF. The CDR3 nucleotides read TGTGCCAGCAGCCCCCGAAGCGCAACTAATGAAAAACTGTTTTTT.

This clonotype was seen repeatedly, ten times or more. The rearrangement uses TRBV28 and TRBJ1-1; no firm D call. CDR1 is MDHEN and CDR2 is SYDVKM in the germline V gene. CDR3 size: 14 residues. Trimming pared 1 base from V and 7 bases from J, leaving 13 bases between. Here the CDR3 DNA reads TGTGCCAGCAGTTTATCCCTCTCCGCACGTGAAGCTTTCTTT. This sequence encodes CASSLSLSAREAFF.

The sample holds many counts of this clonotype. V and J are TRBV10-3 and TRBJ1-5, with D perhaps matching TRBD1 (6 bases). The CDR3 is made up of 14 amino acids. CDR1 is ENHRY and CDR2 is SYGVKD in the germline V gene. The V gene lost 10 bases and the J gene lost 0 bases, with 13 bases spanning the gap. The CDR3 DNA is TGTGCCACAGCGGACAGATATAGCAATCAGCCCCAGCATTTT. This translates into CATADRYSNQPQHF.

This clonotype was picked up many times. The chain is built from TRBV5-6 and TRBJ1-1; D is unclear. There are 14 residues in the CDR3. V lost 1 base and J 2 bases, leaving 9 bases between the germline ends. Germline loops: CDR1 SGHDT, CDR2 YYEEEE. The CDR3 region has the DNA TGTGCCAGCAGCTTGATACGGGGTAACACTGAAGCTTTCTTT. Translating gives CASSLIRGNTEAFF.

There are many counts of this clonotype. CDR3 nucleotides: TGTGCCAGCACAGGACAGTCGGGACTAGCGGGACGGGAGCAGTTCTTC. Protein product: CASTGQSGLAGREQFF. The J gene is TRBJ2-1, the V gene TRBV11-2; TRBD2 matches at 13 bases. The CDR3 is 16 residues long. Trimming took 7 bases from V and 10 from J; bases not matched to a gene: 13. Per germline, CDR1 SGHAT and CDR2 FQNNGV.

The genes are TRBV11-2 and TRBJ1-3; D unresolved. With 10 bases removed from V and 5 bases from J, the gap between germline ends came to 18 bases. The CDR3 runs to 14 residues. Looked up from germline, CDR1 is SGHAT and CDR2 is FQNNGV. This CDR3 reads CATTVWAPRNTIYF. The CDR3 DNA reads TGTGCCACCACAGTGTGGGCTCCGAGAAACACCATATATTTT. Supplemented by reference TRBV11-2 and TRBJ1-3, the full variable domain reads EAGVAQSPRYKIIEKRQSVAFWCNPISGHATLYWYQQILGQGPKLLIQFQNNGVVDDSQLPKDRFSAERLKGVDSTLKIQPAKLEDSAVYLCATTVWAPRNTIYFGEGSWLTVV.

This clonotype was recorded many times. A much larger clone is a single base away; this may be a read error. CDR3 region: CASSFTGTDTQYF. DNA for the CDR3: TGTGCCAGCAGTTTCACTGGCACAGATACGCAGTATTTT. The chain is built from TRBV27 and TRBJ2-3, with unresolved D. V was shortened by 3 bases and J by 1 base, with 5 bases between the two germline ends. The germline V gene has CDR1 MNHEY and CDR2 SMNVEV (reference sequence). The CDR3 is made up of 13 amino acids.

This clonotype was seen at least ten times. The genes are TRBV5-1 and TRBJ2-2; D perhaps matches TRBD1 (5 bases). This CDR3 has 14 amino acids. The V end lost 4 bases, the J end lost 0 bases, and 7 bases lay between the germline ends. The germline CDR1 and CDR2 sequences are SGHRS and YFSETQ. CDR3 residues: CASSATANTGELFF. The DNA of the CDR3 is TGCGCCAGCAGCGCGACAGCGAACACCGGGGAGCTGTTTTTT.

This clonotype came up many times. The chain recombines TRBV5-1 with TRBJ1-1; a weak D match, TRBD1 (6 bases). The germline CDR1 and CDR2 sequences are SGHRS and YFSETQ. Trimming left V 3 bases short and J 0 bases short, with 12 bases between. CDR3 length: 15 residues. CDR3 DNA: TGCGCCAGCAGCTCCCTAACAGGGATGAACACTGAAGCTTTCTTT. Amino acids: CASSSLTGMNTEAFF.

The chain carries TRBV5-1 and TRBJ2-1, with 8 positions matching TRBD2. With 0 bases clipped from V and 3 bases from J, the junction kept 5 bases outside the gene matches. Germline V gene sequence: CDR1 SGHRS, CDR2 YFSETQ. This CDR3 has 16 residues. The CDR3 region has the DNA TGCGCCAGCAGCTTGGTTCTAGCGGGCATCTACAATGAGCAGTTCTTC. Protein: CASSLVLAGIYNEQFF. The complete variable domain, with remaining parts taken from reference TRBV5-1 and TRBJ2-1, reads KAGVTQTPRYLIKTRGQQVTLSCSPISGHRSVSWYQQTPGQGLQFLFEYFSETQRNKGNFPGRFSGRQFSNSRSEMNVSTLELGDSALYLCASSLVLAGIYNEQFFGPGTRLTVL.

Ten or more counts support this clonotype. V gene TRBV15 combines with J gene TRBJ1-2, with a tentative D call TRBD1 (5 bases). CDR3 length: 13 amino acids. Between the trimmed V and J ends, which lost 1 base and 8 bases, there was a span of 11 bases. CDR1 LNHNV and CDR2 YYDKDF come from the germline V gene (reference sequence). The CDR3: CATSRVEGRGYTF. The CDR3 DNA follows: TGTGCCACCAGCAGAGTCGAGGGACGAGGCTACACCTTC.

In its sample, this clonotype was seen many times. The chain couples TRBV20-1 to TRBJ2-5; 7 nucleotides line up with TRBD2. The CDR3 runs 16 residues. Germline V CDR1 and CDR2: DFQATT, SNEGSKA (reference sequence). Trimming at V came to 2 bases and at J to 5 bases, leaving 14 bases not matched to a gene. In DNA, the CDR3 is TGCAGTGCTAGACCACTTTCCCAGCGGGGATACGAGACCCAGTACTTC. Its translation: CSARPLSQRGYETQYF.

Many counts were recorded for this clonotype. This chain links TRBV12-3 or TRBV12-4 with TRBJ2-1, with D uncertain. V was clipped by 7 bases and J by 6 bases, with 13 bases between them. This CDR3 spans 13 amino acids. The CDR3 nucleotides are TGTGCCAGCACCCTTGTAGCACCCAATGAGCAGTTCTTC. Encoded protein: CASTLVAPNEQFF.

There are a few counts of this clonotype. The chain combines TRBV10-3 with TRBJ2-2; D unresolved. CDR3 length equals 13 residues. Trimming removed 5 bases at V and 6 bases at J, with 10 bases between. Germline CDR1 and CDR2: ENHRY and SYGVKD. DNA of the CDR3: TGTGCCATCAGTTTTAGGTCAGCCGGGGAGCTGTTTTTT. Encoded protein: CAISFRSAGELFF.

The chain has TRBV2 and TRBJ1-1; 10 bases are shared with TRBD1. The CDR3 runs to 14 residues. Germline lookup yields CDR1 SNHLY and CDR2 FYNNEI. J gave up 1 base and V 8 bases, and 4 bases lay outside the gene matches. CDR3 bases: TGTGCCAGCCGACAGGGGGCCTCGAACACTGAAGCTTTCTTT. As protein: CASRQGASNTEAFF.

The chain couples TRBV7-2 to TRBJ1-4; TRBD1 matches 7 bases. The CDR3 sequence is 16 residues long. The V and J ends lost 4 bases and 0 bases, in that order; junction bases with no gene match: 5. Germline V gene data show CDR1 as SGHTA and CDR2 as FQGNSA. The CDR3 coding sequence is TGTGCCAGCAGCTCGGGACAGATTGCAACTAATGAAAAACTGTTTTTT. It codes for CASSSGQIATNEKLFF.